Presented here are 32 T cell receptor beta chains from one specimen sequenced in a study of shared clonotypes between healthy human individuals. Using immunoSEQ multiplex PCR, the repertoire was profiled, and TCRdb retains in-frame clones only, with some absent. This table holds under 1 million clones, 90% to 98% found once. CD45RO-negative, CCR7-positively selected cells formed the naive CD8 fraction, excluding terminally differentiated effector memory CD45RA+ cells. Sample: naive CD8+ T cells sorted from blood. These receptor sequences come from a man aged 25-45 years in good health.

The rearrangement joins TRBV20-1 to TRBJ2-7, with 7 bases identical to TRBD2. Germline trimming cut 7 bases from V and 4 bases from J; bases unmatched to any gene: 4. This CDR3 spans 11 amino acids. From germline, CDR1 is DFQATT and CDR2 SNEGSKA (reference sequence). This CDR3 is CSGGRGYEQYF. CDR3 in DNA: TGCAGTGGCGGGAGAGGGTACGAGCAGTACTTC.

The gene calls are TRBV29-1 and TRBJ2-2; D might be TRBD2 (6 bases). The CDR3 contains 13 residues. Trimming cost V 4 bases and J 3 bases, with 9 bases left between them. The germline V gene has CDR1 SQVTM and CDR2 ANQGSEA. DNA for the CDR3: TGCAGCGTTGGCAGGAGGGACACCGGGGAGCTGTTTTTT. It codes for CSVGRRDTGELFF.

This clone has a handful of counts. At the DNA level, this CDR3 is encoded by other sequences in the same sample as well. The gene calls are TRBV28 and TRBJ1-5, with D hard to call. Germline CDR1 reads MDHEN; CDR2 reads SYDVKM. Trimming shortened V by 5 bases and J by 4 bases, and 6 bases separated the two germline ends. This CDR3 has 12 residues. CDR3 sequence: CASSPRNQPQHF. The CDR3 coding sequence is TGTGCCAGCAGTCCTAGGAATCAGCCCCAGCATTTT.

The CDR3 nucleotides are TGTGCCAGCGGAAGCAACGCGAACACCGGGGAGCTGTTTTTT. Amino acid sequence: CASGSNANTGELFF. The chain recombines TRBV11-2 with TRBJ2-2, with unresolved D. Trimming stripped 8 bases from V and 0 bases from J, with 10 bases between. CDR1 and CDR2 (germline): SGHAT, FQNNGV. The CDR3 extends over 14 amino acids. Using reference TRBV11-2 and TRBJ2-2 for the parts outside the CDR3, the full variable domain is EAGVAQSPRYKIIEKRQSVAFWCNPISGHATLYWYQQILGQGPKLLIQFQNNGVVDDSQLPKDRFSAERLKGVDSTLKIQPAKLEDSAVYLCASGSNANTGELFFGEGSRLTVL.

V and J are TRBV27 and TRBJ2-7, with 11 bases matching TRBD2. The CDR3 is 16 residues long. Germline CDR1 is MNHEY and CDR2 is SMNVEV (reference sequence). V lost 3 bases and J lost 4; bases outside the gene matches: 8. The CDR3, as DNA: TGTGCCAGCAGTTTCTATAGCGGGAGGGCCTCGTACGAGCAGTACTTC. Translated, it gives CASSFYSGRASYEQYF.

As for this clone: Other DNA variants within this sample encode the same CDR3. The V gene is TRBV7-9, the J gene TRBJ2-6; no clear D gene. Trimming took 1 base from V and 2 from J, leaving 6 bases between them. This CDR3 is built from 15 residues. Germline CDR1 reads SEHNR; CDR2 reads FQNEAQ (reference sequence). CDR3 sequence: CASSLGDAGANVLTF. CDR3 coding DNA: TGTGCCAGCAGCTTAGGAGACGCTGGGGCCAACGTCCTGACTTTC.

V gene TRBV29-1 combines with J gene TRBJ2-7; no firm D call. V was cut by 6 bases and J by 3 bases, with 21 bases left in between. Germline CDR1 reads SQVTM; CDR2 reads ANQGSEA. CDR3 length: 15 amino acids. In DNA, the CDR3 is TGCAGCGTCGCTTCTACGCCTGGAGTTTTCTACGAGCAGTACTTC. This translates into CSVASTPGVFYEQYF.

The chain joins TRBV21-1 to TRBJ1-2. TRBV21-1 is given as a pseudogene. CDR3 length equals 15 residues. The CDR3 nucleotides are TGTGCCAGCAGCAAGCATAGTCGCGTCGTCTATGGCTACACCTTC. This translates into CASSKHSRVVYGYTF.

The V gene is TRBV2, the J gene TRBJ1-1, with D unresolved. The germline V gene has CDR1 SNHLY and CDR2 FYNNEI. The CDR3 totals 11 residues. V was pared by 6 bases and J by 5 bases, with 7 bases between. This CDR3 reads CASSATTEAFF. In DNA, the CDR3 is TGTGCCAGCAGCGCAACGACTGAAGCTTTCTTT.

The chain carries TRBV4-1 and TRBJ1-2; D is undetermined. Trimming shortened V by 0 bases and J by 4 bases, and 9 bases separated the two germline ends. Germline assignment: CDR1 MGHRA and CDR2 YSYEKL. The CDR3 sequence is 14 residues long. As DNA, the CDR3 is TGCGCCAGCAGCCAAGACAGGTCGCTCTATGGCTACACCTTC. This sequence encodes CASSQDRSLYGYTF.

J is TRBJ2-7 and V is TRBV27; D is perhaps TRBD2 (5 bases). The CDR3 is 12 residues long. The germline V gene has CDR1 MNHEY and CDR2 SMNVEV (reference sequence). Trimming stripped 7 bases from V and 0 bases from J, with 7 bases between. The CDR3 sequence: CASKGSSYEQYF. The CDR3 DNA follows: TGTGCCAGCAAAGGGAGCTCCTACGAGCAGTACTTC.

The chain links TRBV6-5 to TRBJ2-5, with 7 bases that match TRBD1. Per the germline V gene, CDR1 is MNHEY and CDR2 is SVGAGI. The CDR3 covers 14 residues. V dropped 6 bases and J dropped 5; count of bases not matched to a gene: 9. The CDR3 loop reads CASSPQDREETQYF. CDR3 bases: TGTGCCAGCAGCCCCCAAGACAGGGAGGAGACCCAGTACTTC.

This sequence joins TRBV30 and TRBJ1-2; D possibly corresponds to TRBD1 (6 bases). The length of the CDR3 is 13 residues. Germline-derived CDR1 and CDR2 are GTSNPN and SVGIG (reference sequence). V shed 6 bases and J shed 8 bases, with 19 bases lying between them. The chain's CDR3 is CACPSSTGLGYTF. For the CDR3, the DNA is TGTGCCTGCCCCAGTTCCACAGGGTTGGGCTACACCTTC.

The rearrangement joins TRBV14 to TRBJ2-5; 7 nucleotides match TRBD1. Germline V gene data show CDR1 as SGHDN and CDR2 as FVKESK. The CDR3 is made up of 16 amino acids. Germline trimming cut 3 bases from V and 1 base from J; bases unmatched to any gene: 8. The CDR3 loop reads CASSQKDRVGQETQYF. CDR3 DNA: TGTGCCAGCAGCCAGAAAGACAGGGTGGGCCAAGAGACCCAGTACTTC.

This sequence joins TRBV5-1 and TRBJ2-1, with 12 bases fitting TRBD1. The V segment lost 7 bases and the J segment 7 bases; nucleotides outside the gene matches: 12. Germline CDR1 and CDR2: SGHRS and YFSETQ. The CDR3 sequence is 16 residues long. The CDR3 sequence: CASAGRPGQGANEQFF. CDR3 coding DNA: TGCGCCAGCGCCGGTAGACCGGGACAGGGGGCTAATGAGCAGTTCTTC. The variable domain in full, completed from reference TRBV5-1 and TRBJ2-1, reads KAGVTQTPRYLIKTRGQQVTLSCSPISGHRSVSWYQQTPGQGLQFLFEYFSETQRNKGNFPGRFSGRQFSNSRSEMNVSTLELGDSALYLCASAGRPGQGANEQFFGPGTRLTVL.

The chain carries TRBV4-1 and TRBJ2-2, with D uncertain. The CDR3 is 16 amino acids. Germline V CDR1 and CDR2: MGHRA, YSYEKL. The V gene lost 1 base and the J gene lost 2 bases, with 11 bases spanning the gap. The CDR3 region has the DNA TGCGCCAGCAGCCAAGTTGTAGGATTTAACACCGGGGAGCTGTTTTTT. Amino acids: CASSQVVGFNTGELFF.

The rearrangement uses TRBV7-6 and TRBJ2-5; 7 bases are shared with TRBD2. The germline V gene has CDR1 SGHVS and CDR2 FNYEAQ. V gave up 7 bases and J gave up 2 bases; unmatched junction bases: 10. CDR3 size: 15 residues. DNA of the CDR3: TGTGCCAGCACCCAGACTAGCTCCCGGCAAGAGACCCAGTACTTC. Amino acids: CASTQTSSRQETQYF.

In this sample, this clone turned up once. This chain joins TRBV5-4 and TRBJ2-2; D may be TRBD1 or TRBD2 (5 bases each). The V gene lost 0 bases and the J gene lost 6 bases, with 18 bases spanning the gap. Germline lookup yields CDR1 SGHNT and CDR2 YYREEE (reference sequence). The CDR3 covers 17 residues. The CDR3 loop reads CASSLADDPWGSGELFF. The CDR3 bases are TGTGCCAGCAGCTTGGCCGATGATCCATGGGGGTCCGGGGAGCTGTTTTTT.

The chain combines TRBV29-1 with TRBJ1-1; D is unclear. This CDR3 spans 10 amino acids. Between the trimmed V and J ends, which lost 0 bases and 10 bases, there was a span of 6 bases. Germline V gene sequence: CDR1 SQVTM, CDR2 ANQGSEA. DNA of the CDR3: TGCAGCGTTGAAGATGTTAGAGCTTTCTTT. It encodes CSVEDVRAFF.

The chain couples TRBV13 to TRBJ2-6; the D is unclear. The CDR3 consists of 14 residues. V was pared by 5 bases and J by 3 bases, with 8 bases between. Germline CDR1 is PRHDT and CDR2 is FYEKMQ (reference sequence). CDR3 nucleotides: TGTGCCAGCAGCCTTGAAGGTGGGGCCAACGTCCTGACTTTC. Its protein is CASSLEGGANVLTF.

The gene calls are TRBV21-1 and TRBJ2-7. TRBV21-1 is deemed a pseudogene. CDR3 length: 15 amino acids. The CDR3 sequence: CASSSSWELIYEQYF. For the CDR3, the DNA is TGTGCCAGCAGCTCTAGTTGGGAATTAATCTACGAGCAGTACTTC.

The rearrangement links TRBV5-1 to TRBJ2-2; tentatively, D is TRBD1 (6 bases). This CDR3 has 16 amino acids. The V end was cut by 5 bases, the J end by 3 bases, with 17 bases between. From germline, CDR1 is SGHRS and CDR2 YFSETQ. The CDR3, as DNA: TGCGCCAGCAGTCGAGAATCCGCAGGGGACACCGGGGAGCTGTTTTTT. Residues: CASSRESAGDTGELFF.

The genes are TRBV4-1 and TRBJ1-1; a weak D match, TRBD1 (6 bases). V lost 3 bases and J lost 2, with 7 bases in between. Germline V CDR1 and CDR2: MGHRA, YSYEKL. This CDR3 comprises 13 residues. The CDR3 sequence: CASSQGHNTEAFF. The CDR3 DNA reads TGCGCCAGCAGCCAGGGACATAACACTGAAGCTTTCTTT.

The chain couples TRBV6-6 to TRBJ2-2; tentative D call: TRBD2 (6 bases). V gave up 0 bases and J gave up 4 bases, with 12 bases separating them. There are 16 residues in the CDR3. Germline loops: CDR1 MNHNY, CDR2 SVGAGI (reference sequence). The CDR3 sequence is CASSYSVAEPTGELFF. CDR3 DNA sequence: TGTGCCAGCAGTTACTCAGTAGCGGAGCCCACCGGGGAGCTGTTTTTT.

This chain connects TRBV11-2 to TRBJ1-1; D not resolved. V was clipped by 7 bases and J by 4 bases, with 7 bases between them. The CDR3 consists of 11 residues. The germline V gene has CDR1 SGHAT and CDR2 FQNNGV. CDR3 DNA sequence: TGTGCCAGCACCTCCGGCACTGAAGCTTTCTTT. It translates to CASTSGTEAFF.

The chain recombines TRBV18 with TRBJ2-7; tentative D call: TRBD2 (6 bases). Germline-derived CDR1 and CDR2 are KGHSH and LQKENI. The length of the CDR3 is 14 residues. Deletions cut 3 bases from V and 2 bases from J, with 11 bases between. The CDR3: CASSPSTRPYEQYF. The CDR3 DNA is TGTGCCAGCTCACCCTCGACTAGACCCTACGAGCAGTACTTC.

The V gene is TRBV29-1, the J gene TRBJ1-2; no clear D. Between the trimmed V and J ends, which lost 4 bases and 4 bases, there was a span of 13 bases. Germline V gene sequence: CDR1 SQVTM, CDR2 ANQGSEA. CDR3 size: 13 residues. The CDR3 spells CSVVGVGFYGYTF. The CDR3 DNA follows: TGCAGCGTTGTTGGAGTGGGGTTCTATGGCTACACCTTC.

The J gene is TRBJ2-7, the V gene TRBV5-1, with 7 bases aligning to TRBD2. This CDR3 is 16 amino acids long. V trimming: 4 bases; J trimming: 4 bases; junction bases outside the gene matches: 14. Germline V gene sequence: CDR1 SGHRS, CDR2 YFSETQ. CDR3 sequence reads: CASSLRTALGGYEQYF. The CDR3 nucleotides read TGCGCCAGCAGCCTTAGGACCGCCCTCGGGGGGTACGAGCAGTACTTC.

The V call is TRBV5-6, the J call TRBJ2-5, with 8 nucleotides matching TRBD1. Per the germline V gene, CDR1 is SGHDT and CDR2 is YYEEEE. The CDR3 length is 16 residues. With 0 bases clipped from V and 5 bases from J, the junction kept 9 bases outside the gene matches. Written as DNA, the CDR3 is TGTGCCAGCAGCTTGGTAACAGGGGGGAGTGCGGAGACCCAGTACTTC. Protein sequence: CASSLVTGGSAETQYF.

The chain uses TRBV27 and TRBJ2-7, with D tentatively TRBD1 or TRBD2 (5 bases each). The CDR3 totals 16 residues. Germline values: CDR1 MNHEY, CDR2 SMNVEV (reference sequence). V was shortened by 3 bases and J by 4 bases, with 19 bases between the two germline ends. The CDR3 spells CASSFGLGTGGYEQYF. CDR3 in DNA: TGTGCCAGCAGTTTTGGGTTAGGCACAGGAGGATACGAGCAGTACTTC.

V gene TRBV6-6 combines with J gene TRBJ2-7, with 8 bases identical to TRBD1. The germline CDR1 and CDR2 sequences are MNHNY and SVGAGI (reference sequence). V dropped 2 bases and J dropped 2; count of bases not matched to a gene: 5. This CDR3 is built from 15 residues. The CDR3 region has the DNA TGTGCCAGCAGTTACCAGACAGGGGATACCTACGAGCAGTACTTC. Protein sequence: CASSYQTGDTYEQYF.

The chain recombines TRBV29-1 with TRBJ1-2, with 12 bases lining up with TRBD1. The CDR3 runs 16 residues. Germline CDR1 reads SQVTM; CDR2 reads ANQGSEA. Unmatched junction bases numbered 11, after V lost 1 base and J lost 8 bases. CDR3 DNA: TGCAGCGTTGAAGCCGGGACAGGGGGCGGTATGGAAGGCTACACCTTC. This gives the protein CSVEAGTGGGMEGYTF.